What follows are 30 T cell receptor beta chains derived from one specimen sequenced in a study of cytomegalovirus exposure and HLA in healthy donors. Here immunoSEQ multiplex PCR was the method, and the copy in TCRdb shows in-frame clones only, minus some. Of about 280,000 clones listed, approximately 87% are singletons. The sample was PBMCs. These receptors came from a woman younger than 30 in good health and CMV-seronegative.

V gene TRBV2 combines with J gene TRBJ2-1; TRBD2 matches 7 bases. The CDR3 covers 16 residues. Germline trimming cut 6 bases from V and 4 bases from J; bases unmatched to any gene: 12. The germline CDR1 and CDR2 sequences are SNHLY and FYNNEI. In DNA form, the CDR3 reads TGTGCCAGCAGGAGGTTGTCTAGCGGAGATTACAATGAGCAGTTCTTC. This translates into CASRRLSSGDYNEQFF.

The chain has TRBV7-3 and TRBJ1-2; 12 positions match TRBD1. V lost 5 bases to trimming and J lost 2 bases; unmatched junction nucleotides: 9. The CDR3 consists of 17 residues. Germline values: CDR1 SGHTA, CDR2 FQGTGA. The CDR3 nucleotides are TGTGCCAGCAGCCTACAGCCCGGGACAGGGGGCAACTATGGCTACACCTTC. Translated: CASSLQPGTGGNYGYTF. Full variable domain (missing parts from reference TRBV7-3 and TRBJ1-2): GAGVSQTPSNKVTEKGKYVELRCDPISGHTALYWYRQSLGQGPEFLIYFQGTGAADDSGLPNDRFFAVRPEGSVSTLKIQRTERGDSAVYLCASSLQPGTGGNYGYTFGSGTRLTVV.

The chain links TRBV9 to TRBJ1-1, with 8 nucleotides matching TRBD1. This CDR3 is built from 17 residues. After removal of 0 bases from V and 1 base from J, the junction contained 8 bases not matched to a gene. The V gene's germline CDR1 is SGDLS and CDR2 YYNGEE. CDR3 sequence (DNA): TGTGCCAGCAGCGTAGCGAGAACCGGGACAGGGAACACTGAAGCTTTCTTT. Protein sequence: CASSVARTGTGNTEAFF.

CDR3 amino acids: CASSSPGQAYEQYF. In DNA, the CDR3 is TGTGCCAGCAGCTCACCGGGACAGGCCTACGAGCAGTACTTC. This rearrangement joins TRBV13 to TRBJ2-7; 8 bases fit TRBD1. The CDR3 is made up of 14 amino acids. Looked up from germline, CDR1 is PRHDT and CDR2 is FYEKMQ (reference sequence). After removal of 4 bases from V and 2 bases from J, the junction contained 4 bases not matched to a gene.

The V gene is TRBV6-1, the J gene TRBJ1-2, with D possibly TRBD1 on 6 matching bases. Germline values: CDR1 MNHNS, CDR2 SASEGT. V lost 6 bases to trimming and J lost 5 bases, with 16 bases between them. The CDR3 is 14 residues long. DNA for the CDR3: TGTGCCAGCAGATACACCGGGACACAGTATGGCTACACCTTC. It specifies CASRYTGTQYGYTF.

The chain joins TRBV5-1 to TRBJ2-3; TRBD1 is a possible D gene (6 bases). Germline values: CDR1 SGHRS, CDR2 YFSETQ. The V end lost 6 bases, the J end lost 1 base, and 12 bases lay between the germline ends. The CDR3 is 14 amino acids. CDR3 protein: CASTIQGGTDTQYF. The CDR3 DNA reads TGCGCCAGCACAATACAGGGAGGCACAGATACGCAGTATTTT. The whole variable domain, remainder taken from reference TRBV5-1 and TRBJ2-3, is KAGVTQTPRYLIKTRGQQVTLSCSPISGHRSVSWYQQTPGQGLQFLFEYFSETQRNKGNFPGRFSGRQFSNSRSEMNVSTLELGDSALYLCASTIQGGTDTQYFGPGTRLTVL.

V usage is TRBV19 and J usage is TRBJ2-7; 7 nucleotides line up with TRBD1. V lost 3 bases and J lost 2; bases outside the gene matches: 10. Germline CDR1 reads LNHDA; CDR2 reads SQIVND (reference sequence). The CDR3 extends over 16 amino acids. CDR3 amino acids: CASSITEGTATYEQYF. Written as DNA, the CDR3 is TGTGCCAGTAGTATTACCGAGGGGACAGCTACCTACGAGCAGTACTTC. The full variable domain, rest sourced from reference TRBV19 and TRBJ2-7, is DGGITQSPKYLFRKEGQNVTLSCEQNLNHDAMYWYRQDPGQGLRLIYYSQIVNDFQKGDIAEGYSVSREKKESFPLTVTSAQKNPTAFYLCASSITEGTATYEQYFGPGTRLTVT.

This clone was counted a single time. This chain connects TRBV4-2 to TRBJ2-1; 9 bases align to TRBD2. The CDR3 is 15 amino acids. From germline, CDR1 is LGHNA and CDR2 YNFKEQ. Trimming took 2 bases from V and 15 from J; bases not matched to a gene: 14. CDR3 nucleotides: TGTGCCAGCAGCCAACTTCTCAACCCGGGACTAGCTTTGTTCTTC. Protein sequence: CASSQLLNPGLALFF.

The chain employs TRBV5-1 and TRBJ1-1; 9 nucleotides align to TRBD1. The CDR3 is 13 residues long. Germline lookup yields CDR1 SGHRS and CDR2 YFSETQ. The ends lost 0 bases at V and 9 bases at J; junction bases unmatched: 3. The CDR3 region has the DNA TGCGCCAGCAGCTTGGAAGGGACAGGGAAAGCTTTCTTT. Its translation: CASSLEGTGKAFF.

The chain links TRBV6-5 to TRBJ2-3, with D tentatively TRBD1 (6 bases). The germline CDR1 and CDR2 sequences are MNHEY and SVGAGI. The length of the CDR3 is 14 residues. V dropped 2 bases and J dropped 7 bases, with 13 bases sitting between them. The CDR3 DNA sequence: TGTGCCAGCAGTTACGCTGATCAGGGGTATACGCAGTATTTT. This encodes CASSYADQGYTQYF.

The V and J genes are TRBV11-2 and TRBJ2-3, with a tentative D call TRBD2 (5 bases). This CDR3 comprises 18 residues. The V gene's germline CDR1 is SGHAT and CDR2 FQNNGV. V lost 5 bases and J lost 1, with 22 bases in between. CDR3 in amino acids: CASSPIRGPRRGTDTQYF. Here the CDR3 DNA reads TGTGCCAGCAGCCCAATTAGAGGACCCCGGCGGGGCACAGATACGCAGTATTTT.

The chain uses TRBV15 and TRBJ2-2; D possibly corresponds to TRBD2 (5 bases). The V end lost 2 bases, the J end lost 6 bases, and 13 bases lay between the germline ends. This CDR3 is built from 15 residues. CDR1 is LNHNV, CDR2 YYDKDF, per germline (reference sequence). The CDR3 sequence: CATSRRGGFAGELFF. CDR3 DNA: TGTGCCACCAGCAGACGAGGCGGGTTCGCCGGGGAGCTGTTTTTT.

The rearrangement joins TRBV6-5 to TRBJ1-6; D uncertain. The germline V gene encodes CDR1 MNHEY and CDR2 SVGAGI. The CDR3 loop spans 14 amino acids. The ends were cut back, 8 bases at V and 7 bases at J, with 15 bases in the middle. For the CDR3, the DNA is TGTGCCAGCTGGGGAGGACGAAACAATTCACCCCTCCACTTT. It translates to CASWGGRNNSPLHF.

The V call is TRBV19, the J call TRBJ1-5, with 8 bases matching TRBD1. The CDR3 sequence is 17 residues long. V was clipped by 6 bases and J by 4 bases; unmatched bases: 14. Germline V gene data show CDR1 as LNHDA and CDR2 as SQIVND (reference sequence). CDR3 bases: TGTGCCAGTAGGGATGCTAGAACGAGGACAGGGAATCAGCCCCAGCATTTT. This encodes CASRDARTRTGNQPQHF.

V is TRBV13 and J is TRBJ1-4, with D possibly matching TRBD1 (6 bases). The CDR3 totals 15 residues. V lost 1 base to trimming and J lost 10 bases, with 16 bases between them. In germline, CDR1 is PRHDT, CDR2 FYEKMQ (reference sequence). DNA of the CDR3: TGTGCCAGCAGCTTAGCCCTGACAGGCGGGGGAAAACTGTTTTTT. It yields the protein CASSLALTGGGKLFF.

The chain is built from TRBV27 and TRBJ2-3, with 8 bases identical to TRBD2. Unmatched junction bases numbered 4, after V lost 3 bases and J lost 2 bases. The germline V gene has CDR1 MNHEY and CDR2 SMNVEV (reference sequence). There are 15 residues in the CDR3. The CDR3 sequence is CASSFGGALTDTQYF. In DNA form, the CDR3 reads TGTGCCAGCAGTTTCGGGGGGGCCCTCACAGATACGCAGTATTTT.

The CDR3 loop reads CASTGKANEQFF. Written as DNA, the CDR3 is TGTGCCAGCACAGGTAAAGCCAATGAGCAGTTCTTC. The chain combines TRBV28 with TRBJ2-1; D is uncertain. V lost 7 bases and J lost 6, with 10 bases in between. CDR1 MDHEN and CDR2 SYDVKM come from the germline V gene. This CDR3 region has 12 residues.

There are a few counts of this clone. The rearrangement joins TRBV7-9 to TRBJ1-4; D is uncertain. In germline, CDR1 is SEHNR, CDR2 FQNEAQ (reference sequence). Trimming took off 5 bases at V and 8 bases at J, with 9 bases between the two ends. The length of the CDR3 is 12 residues. The CDR3 DNA sequence: TGTGCCAGCAGCCCGGGTTCCGAAAAACTGTTTTTT. It specifies CASSPGSEKLFF.

The chain has TRBV2 and TRBJ1-1; D is uncertain. Germline lookup yields CDR1 SNHLY and CDR2 FYNNEI. Trimming pared 3 bases from V and 2 bases from J, leaving 7 bases between. The CDR3 extends over 13 amino acids. The CDR3 nucleotides are TGTGCCAGCAGTGACAGTGCAAACACTGAAGCTTTCTTT. Its translation is CASSDSANTEAFF.

The V gene is TRBV28, the J gene TRBJ1-5; no clear D gene. Germline V gene sequence: CDR1 MDHEN, CDR2 SYDVKM. The germline V and J ends were trimmed by 6 bases and 6 bases, with 18 bases remaining between them. This CDR3 has 15 residues. CDR3: CASSLVVVTGQPQHF. CDR3 nucleotide sequence: TGTGCCAGCAGCCTAGTAGTGGTTACGGGTCAGCCCCAGCATTTT.

The CDR3 DNA follows: TGTGCCAGCAGCACTCCCCCGGGACACGATGGCTACACCTTC. This encodes CASSTPPGHDGYTF. The chain uses TRBV7-2 and TRBJ1-2; TRBD1 might be the D (6 bases). The V gene's germline CDR1 is SGHTA and CDR2 FQGNSA. The V gene lost 5 bases and the J gene lost 6 bases, with 16 bases spanning the gap. The CDR3 is 14 amino acids.

The genes are TRBV27 and TRBJ1-2, with 11 bases fitting TRBD1. The junction had 3 bases not matched to a gene; V was cut back by 7 bases and J by 2 bases. Germline assignment: CDR1 MNHEY and CDR2 SMNVEV (reference sequence). The CDR3 spans 14 residues. The CDR3 spells CASKWTGGNYGYTF. For the CDR3, the DNA is TGTGCCAGCAAATGGACAGGGGGCAACTATGGCTACACCTTC.

The rearrangement links TRBV4-2 to TRBJ2-1; 10 bases align to TRBD2. This CDR3 has 16 amino acids. CDR1 and CDR2 (germline): LGHNA, YNFKEQ. Germline trimming cut 0 bases from V and 9 bases from J; bases unmatched to any gene: 8. This chain's CDR3 is CASSQEGLAGAGEQFF. CDR3 nucleotide sequence: TGTGCCAGCAGCCAAGAGGGGCTAGCGGGAGCAGGTGAGCAGTTCTTC.

The V call is TRBV10-3, the J call TRBJ2-7, with 16 bases that match TRBD2. Germline values: CDR1 ENHRY, CDR2 SYGVKD. This CDR3 has 15 residues. Unmatched junction bases numbered 6, after V lost 6 bases and J lost 7 bases. The CDR3 DNA sequence: TGTGCCATCAGGGGGACTAGCGGGAGGGCAGAAGAGCAGTACTTC. Its protein product is CAIRGTSGRAEEQYF.

The gene calls are TRBV5-1 and TRBJ2-7; D gene ambiguous. The CDR3 length is 12 residues. V was pared by 0 bases and J by 6 bases, with 7 bases between. Germline CDR1 and CDR2: SGHRS and YFSETQ. CDR3 loop: CASSLAPTEQYF. The CDR3 nucleotides are TGCGCCAGCAGCTTGGCCCCTACCGAGCAGTACTTC.

The chain recombines TRBV10-1 with TRBJ1-1; tentative D call: TRBD1 (5 bases). CDR1 is WNHNN and CDR2 is SYGVQD in the germline V gene (reference sequence). The V gene lost 3 bases and the J gene lost 9 bases, with 26 bases spanning the gap. This CDR3 is 17 amino acids long. The CDR3 DNA sequence: TGCGCCAGCAGTGATTCAGGCGTGGGGCAGGATAGAACTCAAGCTTTCTTT. This translates into CASSDSGVGQDRTQAFF.

The rearrangement joins TRBV28 to TRBJ2-7; the D gene is possibly TRBD1 (6 bases). The CDR3 sequence is 13 residues long. V dropped 10 bases and J dropped 0 bases, with 13 bases sitting between them. The germline V gene encodes CDR1 MDHEN and CDR2 SYDVKM. The CDR3 loop reads CATARDNSYEQYF. In DNA, the CDR3 is TGTGCCACCGCCCGGGACAACTCCTACGAGCAGTACTTC. Combining the CDR3 with reference TRBV28 and TRBJ2-7 gives the whole variable domain DVKVTQSSRYLVKRTGEKVFLECVQDMDHENMFWYRQDPGLGLRLIYFSYDVKMKEKGDIPEGYSVSREKKERFSLILESASTNQTSMYLCATARDNSYEQYFGPGTRLTVT.

This chain uses TRBV28 with TRBJ1-3; 8 bases match TRBD1. The CDR3 is made up of 16 amino acids. Looked up from germline, CDR1 is MDHEN and CDR2 is SYDVKM. V trimming: 5 bases; J trimming: 0 bases; junction bases outside the gene matches: 6. CDR3 nucleotide sequence: TGTGCCAGCAGTATGCGACAGGGGCCCTCTGGAAACACCATATATTTT. Amino acids: CASSMRQGPSGNTIYF.

The V gene is TRBV14, the J gene TRBJ2-7; TRBD2 matches at 7 bases. CDR1 and CDR2 (germline): SGHDN, FVKESK. J was trimmed by 7 bases and V by 0 bases; bases with no gene match: 6. There are 14 residues in the CDR3. CDR3 protein: CASSQDGGGSEQYF. Written as DNA, the CDR3 is TGTGCCAGCAGCCAAGATGGGGGGGGGTCAGAGCAGTACTTC. The complete variable domain, with remaining parts taken from reference TRBV14 and TRBJ2-7, reads EAGVTQFPSHSVIEKGQTVTLRCDPISGHDNLYWYRRVMGKEIKFLLHFVKESKQDESGMPNNRFLAERTGGTYSTLKVQPAELEDSGVYFCASSQDGGGSEQYFGPGTRLTVT.

The CDR3 DNA sequence: TGTGCCAGCAGCGACAGGGGGCGGTGGGAGCTGTTTTTT. This encodes CASSDRGRWELFF. This sequence joins TRBV28 and TRBJ2-2, with TRBD1 identical over 10 bases. The germline V gene has CDR1 MDHEN and CDR2 SYDVKM. V was clipped by 6 bases and J by 9 bases; unmatched bases: 4. The CDR3 is 13 amino acids.